This TCR beta chain derives from a study of shared clonotypes between healthy human individuals. The study, taken as a whole, reports: Sorted-subset sequencing, rarefaction showed, was incomplete despite large depth. Compared with clonotypes that all four donors shared, non-shared clonotypes had lower generation probabilities.

CDR1 SGHTA and CDR2 FQGTGA come from the germline V gene. The CDR3 consists of 16 residues. V lost 3 bases to trimming and J lost 4 bases, with 15 bases between them. Sorted-subset replicate PCR reactions were performed with roughly 200 ng DNA, corresponding to about 32,000 T cell genomes. Libraries were prepared by immunoSEQ multiplex PCR; TCRdb keeps only in-frame clonotypes and omits some of them. This table has fewer than 3 million clones, about 90% appearing once. Concerning this clone: What it binds is unknown.

The source is a man between 18 and 29 years old in good health. Some clones in this sample may be carry-over from other donors' samples. The sequenced material came from naive CD4+ T cells from PBMCs. Subset noted: CD45RA+ positively selected. V is TRBV7-3 and J is TRBJ2-2, with D perhaps TRBD1 or TRBD2 (5 bases each). In nucleotides, the CDR3 is TGTGCCAGCAGCTTCGGTTCCGGGACCATCACCGGGGAGCTGTTTTTT. It specifies CASSFGSGTITGELFF. Filled out from reference TRBV7-3 and TRBJ2-2, the complete variable domain reads GAGVSQTPSNKVTEKGKYVELRCDPISGHTALYWYRQSLGQGPEFLIYFQGTGAADDSGLPNDRFFAVRPEGSVSTLKIQRTERGDSAVYLCASSFGSGTITGELFFGEGSRLTVL.